Presented here are 3 T cell receptor beta chains from one specimen sequenced in a study of PD-1 blockade in classical Hodgkin lymphoma. With no exception, relapse followed autologous stem cell transplantation in all patients, and brentuximab vedotin exposure varied. The data were produced by immunoSEQ multiplex PCR, yet TCRdb's version contains in-frame clones alone and is incomplete. The sample lists under 20,000 clones, about nine tenths occurring once. The sample consisted of peripheral blood mononuclear cells (PBMCs), taken before the second cycle of nivolumab. These receptors originate from a human donor with classical Hodgkin lymphoma.

This chain links TRBV19 with TRBJ1-4, with 9 bases lining up with TRBD1. Germline V gene lookup returns CDR1 LNHDA and CDR2 SQIVND (reference sequence). The V gene end was trimmed by 8 bases and the J gene end by 2 bases; junction bases not matched to a gene: 3. This CDR3 has 14 amino acids. CDR3 in amino acids: CASGTGSTNEKLFF. DNA for the CDR3: TGTGCCAGTGGGACAGGGAGCACTAATGAAAAACTGTTTTTT.

The V call is TRBV5-1, the J call TRBJ2-3; 8 bases align to TRBD2. J lost 3 bases, V lost 0 bases, and 3 bases had no gene match. The germline gives CDR1 SGHRS, CDR2 YFSETQ. CDR3 length: 15 residues. CDR3 protein: CASSLGGGTTDTQYF. The CDR3 bases are TGCGCCAGCAGCTTGGGCGGGGGGACGACAGATACGCAGTATTTT. The whole variable domain, filled in from reference TRBV5-1 and TRBJ2-3, reads KAGVTQTPRYLIKTRGQQVTLSCSPISGHRSVSWYQQTPGQGLQFLFEYFSETQRNKGNFPGRFSGRQFSNSRSEMNVSTLELGDSALYLCASSLGGGTTDTQYFGPGTRLTVL.

The chain joins TRBV25-1 to TRBJ2-7, with 8 bases that match TRBD2. The J segment lost 9 bases and the V segment lost 7 bases, leaving 17 bases of the junction unmatched. The CDR3 has 15 amino acids. Germline CDR1 reads MGHDK; CDR2 reads SYGVNS. CDR3 bases: TGTGCCAGCAATCCGAGCGGGGGCGCCCGGGGGCCGCAGTACTTC. Translation gives CASNPSGGARGPQYF.